This TCR beta chain was captured in a study of blood T cell repertoires in COVID-19. Across the study: Donors in the United States, Italy and Spain gave samples during acute or convalescent COVID-19. Sources were T cells, B-cell-depleted T cells, or PBMCs; the material itself was cDNA or gDNA.

How the authors handled the data: Using reference gene primer amplification, nucleated cell counts were estimated. Clones were read by immunoSEQ multiplex PCR, and TCRdb kept only the in-frame ones, dropping some. The V and J calls and clone size were taken over from that table, and D and trimming were inferred from the DNA. The sample carries under 140,000 clones, approximately 90% recorded once. With V trimmed by 1 base and J by 2 bases, 0 bases remained unmatched. CDR1 and CDR2 (germline): LNHDA, SQIVND (reference sequence). The CDR3 totals 15 residues. The chain couples TRBV19 to TRBJ1-5, with 9 bases lining up with TRBD1. Sequencing was performed on peripheral blood. The receptor was isolated from a human donor in a cohort sampled during active COVID-19. CDR3 sequence (DNA): TGTGCCAGTAGTATAGGGACAGGGGGCAATCAGCCCCAGCATTTT. As protein: CASSIGTGGNQPQHF.